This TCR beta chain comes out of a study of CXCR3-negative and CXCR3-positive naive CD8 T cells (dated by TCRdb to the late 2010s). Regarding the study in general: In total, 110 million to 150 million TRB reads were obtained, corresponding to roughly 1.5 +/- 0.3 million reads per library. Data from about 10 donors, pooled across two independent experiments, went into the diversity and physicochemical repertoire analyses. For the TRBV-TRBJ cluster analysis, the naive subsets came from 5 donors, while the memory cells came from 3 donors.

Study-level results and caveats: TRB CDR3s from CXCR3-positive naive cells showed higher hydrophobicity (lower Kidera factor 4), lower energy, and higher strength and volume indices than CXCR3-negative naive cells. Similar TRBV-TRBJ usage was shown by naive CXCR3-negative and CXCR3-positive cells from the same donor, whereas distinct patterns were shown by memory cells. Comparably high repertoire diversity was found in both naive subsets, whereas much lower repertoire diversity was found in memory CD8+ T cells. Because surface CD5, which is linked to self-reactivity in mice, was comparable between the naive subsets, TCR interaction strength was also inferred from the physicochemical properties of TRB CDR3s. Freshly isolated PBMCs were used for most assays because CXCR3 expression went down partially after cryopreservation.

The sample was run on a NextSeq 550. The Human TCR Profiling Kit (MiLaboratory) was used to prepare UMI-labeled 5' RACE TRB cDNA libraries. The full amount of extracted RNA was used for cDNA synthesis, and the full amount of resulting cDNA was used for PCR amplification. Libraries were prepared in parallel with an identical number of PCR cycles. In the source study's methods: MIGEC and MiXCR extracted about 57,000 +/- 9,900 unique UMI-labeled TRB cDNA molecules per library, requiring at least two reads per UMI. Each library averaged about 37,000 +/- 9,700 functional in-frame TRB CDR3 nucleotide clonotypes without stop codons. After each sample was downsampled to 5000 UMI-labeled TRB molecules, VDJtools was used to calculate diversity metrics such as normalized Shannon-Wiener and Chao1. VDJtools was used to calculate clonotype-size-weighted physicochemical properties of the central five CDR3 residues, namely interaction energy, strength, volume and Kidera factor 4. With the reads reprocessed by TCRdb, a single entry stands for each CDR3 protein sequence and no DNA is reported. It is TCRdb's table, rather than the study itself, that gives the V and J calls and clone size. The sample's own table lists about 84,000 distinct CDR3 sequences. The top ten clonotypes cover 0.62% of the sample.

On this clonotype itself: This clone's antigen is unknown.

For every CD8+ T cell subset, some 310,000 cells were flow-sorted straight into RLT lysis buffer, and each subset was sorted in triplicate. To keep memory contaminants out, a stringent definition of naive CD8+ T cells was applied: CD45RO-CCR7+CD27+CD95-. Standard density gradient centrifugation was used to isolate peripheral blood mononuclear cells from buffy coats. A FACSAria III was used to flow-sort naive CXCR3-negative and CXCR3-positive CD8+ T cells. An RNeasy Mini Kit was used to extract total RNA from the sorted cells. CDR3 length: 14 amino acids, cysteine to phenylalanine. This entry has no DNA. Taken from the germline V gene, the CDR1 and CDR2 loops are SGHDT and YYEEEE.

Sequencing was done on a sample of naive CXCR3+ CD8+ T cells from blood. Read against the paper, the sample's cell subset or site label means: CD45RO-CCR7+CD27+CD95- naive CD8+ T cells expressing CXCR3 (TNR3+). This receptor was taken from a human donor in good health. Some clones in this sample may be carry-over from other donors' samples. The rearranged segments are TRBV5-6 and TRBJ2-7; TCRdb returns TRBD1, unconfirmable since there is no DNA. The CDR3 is CASSPGQDYYEQYF.